This T cell receptor beta chain was sequenced during a study of cytomegalovirus exposure and HLA in healthy donors. Study at large: An earlier analysis found fewer than 140 million unique TCR beta sequences from about 190 million T cells.

This clone was picked up one time. The antigen remains undetermined. Per the germline V gene, CDR1 is MGHRA and CDR2 is YSYEKL. CDR3 length: 16 residues. With 4 bases clipped from V and 0 bases from J, the junction kept 7 bases outside the gene matches. Researchers ran the PCR with 60 Vbeta and 13 Jbeta primers. The protocol was immunoSEQ multiplex PCR, while the TCRdb copy is restricted to in-frame clones and leaves out a portion. This sample carries some 74,000 clones, 60% to 85% of them seen once, and the ten largest clones take 1.1%. Study conclusions and caveats: One cluster of highly shared sequence variants probably arose as a sequencing artifact. The classifier, whose performance was assessed in both the original and validation cohorts, reportedly diagnosed cytomegalovirus status with high specificity and sensitivity. Most observed TCR sequences were rare, whereas some public TCRs were detected in many donors.

The origin of this receptor is a male donor in good health and CMV-seronegative. This sequence joins TRBV4-1 and TRBJ2-5, with 8 bases that match TRBD1. Sample: PBMCs. This chain's CDR3 is CASSRTGQVYQETQYF. Written as DNA, the CDR3 is TGCGCCAGCAGCCGCACGGGACAGGTGTACCAAGAGACCCAGTACTTC.